This is a list of T cell receptor beta chains from one sample in a study of T-cell memory formation after mild COVID-19. TCRdb independently ran MiXCR on the 5' RACE reads; one entry per CDR3 protein. The data show about 120,000 distinct CDR3 sequences, with approximately 15% seen just once and roughly 13% held by the top ten. Sequenced sample: PBMCs or a T cell subset sorted from them (not recorded which). These receptors all stem from an adult woman who had mild COVID-19 (a few samples of this study predate the infection). Cell type and time point are not known. Both conserved end residues are trimmed from each CDR3.

>TRBJ2-7|TRBV4-1
ASSQAAGVHEQY
>TRBJ1-1|TRBV15
ATSRGALDRGTEAF
>TRBJ2-2|TRBV7-9
ASSSDRGGPGELF
>TRBJ2-7|TRBV5-1
ASSLAPLGQGKREQY
>TRBJ2-2|TRBV7-3
ASSLGFGYTGELF
>TRBJ1-5|TRBV5-5
ASSFTGVQPQH
>TRBJ1-1|TRBV5-6
ASSGLRHTEAF
>TRBJ2-1|TRBV12-3/TRBV12-4
ASSVRLAGYNEKF
>TRBJ2-1|TRBV6-6
ASSHLAGPYNEQF
>TRBJ1-1|TRBV5-1
ASSYTGENTEAF
>TRBJ2-1|TRBV5-1
ASSLGLAGRHNEQF
>TRBJ2-3|TRBV5-5
ASSLEWTDTQY
>TRBJ2-7|TRBV20-1
SATTPAGSYEQY
>TRBJ1-1|TRBV9
ASSPTTSGTEAF
>TRBJ1-2|TRBV6-5
ASSYSGGEDYGYT
>TRBJ2-7|TRBV15
ATSRPTSGAYEQY
>TRBJ2-3|TRBV2
ASTVTDTQY
>TRBJ1-2|TRBV4-3
ASSQGQHPFYGYT
>TRBJ2-7|TRBV20-1
SARDHRGPGYEQY
>TRBJ2-5|TRBV20-1
SAREGSQETQY
>TRBJ2-1|TRBV3-1
ASSQAEGAREQF
>TRBJ1-3|TRBV7-8
ASSLLTGALGNTIY
>TRBJ1-5|TRBV5-1
ASSLAPQGTGGNQPQH
>TRBJ2-3|TRBV12-3/TRBV12-4
ASRASGGTRVTQY
>TRBJ1-2|TRBV20-1
SAARTYANYGYT
>TRBJ2-7|TRBV11-3
ASSSSPGLAGGEQY
>TRBJ2-3|TRBV9
ASSGTGGPQIPGTQY
>TRBJ2-1|TRBV18
ASSPRTGYNEQF
>TRBJ1-2|TRBV21-1
ASSLGHPAYGYT
>TRBJ2-7|TRBV12-3/TRBV12-4
ASSLKSSYEQY
>TRBJ2-1|TRBV29-1
SVGVRLAAYNEQF
>TRBJ1-1|TRBV20-1
SARDRPGQGMNTEAF
>TRBJ2-7|TRBV6-2/TRBV6-3
ASSPLEVSYEQY
>TRBJ2-7|TRBV12-3/TRBV12-4
AGAGIAGGPCEQY
>TRBJ2-1|TRBV27
ASTPGGQF
>TRBJ1-5|TRBV4-3
ASSQDRRDQPQH
>TRBJ2-1|TRBV7-6
ASSLAPPSGDYNEQF
>TRBJ1-6|TRBV20-1
SALRFTNSPLH
>TRBJ2-2|TRBV5-1
ASSSRTGGAGELF
>TRBJ2-3|TRBV12-3/TRBV12-4
ASSPGTSPGWY
>TRBJ2-5|TRBV19
ASSRQGGQETQY
>TRBJ1-5|TRBV12-3/TRBV12-4
ASSSGGRGGQPQH
>TRBJ1-4|TRBV2
ASSEAIRTDREDEKLF
>TRBJ1-2|TRBV5-1
ASSLAGQGKEGYT
>TRBJ1-1|TRBV10-3
AISFRGNTEAF
>TRBJ2-5|TRBV6-6
ASSHVAVVKETQY
>TRBJ1-1|TRBV4-1
ASSVPGTNTEAF
>TRBJ2-1|TRBV4-2
ASSQESASSLSYNEQF
>TRBJ2-1|TRBV5-1
ASSSGQGGNEQF
>TRBJ2-1|TRBV12-3/TRBV12-4
ASSPHLAFGDEQF
>TRBJ1-2|TRBV20-1
SATSGRRNFNYGYT
>TRBJ2-6|TRBV7-8
ASSFGASGANVLT
>TRBJ2-7|TRBV25-1
ASSKGQTSYEQY
>TRBJ2-7|TRBV7-9
ASSFQQSDEQY